This T cell receptor (beta chain) was sequenced for a study of cytomegalovirus exposure and HLA in healthy donors. As for this clone: Its target is not known.

This PCR relied on a set of 60 Vbeta primers and 13 Jbeta primers. The data were produced by immunoSEQ multiplex PCR, yet TCRdb's version contains in-frame clones alone and is incomplete. The table records 100,000 to 150,000 clones, around 67% of them present only once. This CDR3 is built from 14 residues. V dropped 6 bases and J dropped 7 bases, with 16 bases sitting between them. Germline V gives CDR1 SNHLY, CDR2 FYNNEI. The study's findings and limits: Previous analysis showed most TCR beta V segments were productive about 87% or about 30% of the time. Apart from CMV serostatus, no immune exposure information was available. In the analysis, some V segments, TRBV6-2 and TRBV6-3 included, were excluded as indistinguishable. A later analysis linked a missense DCLRE1C variant to TCR beta V- and J-gene trimming.

The receptor was isolated from a man in his sixties in good health and CMV-seropositive. The rearrangement uses TRBV2 and TRBJ1-5, with a tentative D call TRBD1 (5 bases). What was sequenced was PBMCs. This CDR3 is CASSISGGNQPQHF. CDR3 nucleotide sequence: TGTGCCAGCAGCATCAGTGGGGGGAACCAGCCCCAGCATTTT.